Included here is one TCR beta chain sequence, with context. These data belong to a study of cytotoxic CD8 clonotypes in ibrutinib-treated CLL. V was cut by 4 bases and J by 6 bases, with 10 bases left in between. This CDR3 region has 13 residues. Per germline, CDR1 PRHDT and CDR2 FYEKMQ (reference sequence). Libraries were prepared by immunoSEQ multiplex PCR; TCRdb keeps only in-frame clonotypes and omits some of them. The repertoire holds some 140,000 clones, with 85% to 95% as singletons. This receptor was taken from a human donor with chronic lymphocytic leukemia. The sample was PBMCs, taken after 12 months of ibrutinib treatment. J is TRBJ2-1 and V is TRBV13; D is ambiguous. CDR3 in amino acids: CASSSLNGNEQFF. The CDR3 DNA reads as TGTGCCAGCAGCTCGCTTAATGGCAATGAGCAGTTCTTC.